This T cell receptor (beta chain) was captured in a study of T cells after yellow fever vaccination. Overall study: Where fractions had low cell numbers, libraries were prepared from them with the SMART-Seq v4 Ultra Low Input RNA kit.

General observations from the study: The secondary response peaked faster, at day 5 versus 15, but was weaker. Most clones from primary vaccination were detected again post-booster (roughly 95% CD4, more than 85% CD8). A minor fraction of clonotypes spanned both CD4 and CD8 compartments.

CDR1 is SNHLY and CDR2 is FYNNEI in the germline V gene. CDR3 length equals 15 residues. V lost 5 bases and J 2 bases, leaving 15 bases between the germline ends. This clonotype turned up a few times. Antigen: not known. TCRdb reprocessed the 5' RACE reads via MiXCR and lists one record per CDR3 protein. The sample lists about 350,000 distinct CDR3 sequences; approximately 13% were seen once. The receptor comes from a man aged 18 to 35 who received the YFV17D yellow fever vaccine. The sample was CD4+ T cells sorted from PBMCs, taken 15 days after the yellow fever booster vaccination. The chain joins TRBV2 to TRBJ2-5; a possible D gene is TRBD2 (5 bases). This CDR3 is CASSQDGISQETQYF. In nucleotides, the CDR3 is TGTGCCAGCAGTCAGGACGGGATATCGCAAGAGACCCAGTACTTC.